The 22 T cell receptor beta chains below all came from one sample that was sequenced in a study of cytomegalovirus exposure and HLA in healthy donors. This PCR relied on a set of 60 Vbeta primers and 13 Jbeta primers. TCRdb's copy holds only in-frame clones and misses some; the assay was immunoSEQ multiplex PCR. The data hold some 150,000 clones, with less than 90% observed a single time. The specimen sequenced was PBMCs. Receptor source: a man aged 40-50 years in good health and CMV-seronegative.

The CDR3 spells CASSLYQFNEQFF. CDR3 DNA: TGTGCCAGCAGCTTATACCAGTTCAATGAGCAGTTCTTC. The rearrangement joins TRBV7-2 to TRBJ2-1; D is ambiguous. This CDR3 has 13 residues. V was trimmed by 2 bases and J by 6 bases, leaving 8 bases between them. Germline lookup yields CDR1 SGHTA and CDR2 FQGNSA.

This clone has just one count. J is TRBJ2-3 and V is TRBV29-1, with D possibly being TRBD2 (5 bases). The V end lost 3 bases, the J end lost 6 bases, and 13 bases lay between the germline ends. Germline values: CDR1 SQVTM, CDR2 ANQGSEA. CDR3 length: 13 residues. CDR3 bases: TGCAGCGTTGATAAGGACTCGGGGGATACGCAGTATTTT. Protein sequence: CSVDKDSGDTQYF.

CDR3 amino acids: CASSTRRANEQFF. Written as DNA, the CDR3 is TGTGCCAGCAGCACGAGGCGGGCCAATGAGCAGTTCTTC. The chain links TRBV6-6 to TRBJ2-1; D may be TRBD2 (5 bases). Germline CDR1 is MNHNY and CDR2 is SVGAGI (reference sequence). The length of the CDR3 is 13 residues. Deletions cut 6 bases from V and 6 bases from J, with 12 bases between.

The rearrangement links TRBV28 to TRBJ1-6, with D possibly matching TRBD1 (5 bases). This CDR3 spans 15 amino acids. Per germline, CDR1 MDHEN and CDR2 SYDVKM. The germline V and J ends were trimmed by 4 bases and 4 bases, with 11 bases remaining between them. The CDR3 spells CASSSTVGYNSPLHF. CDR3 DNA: TGTGCCAGCAGTTCGACAGTGGGATATAATTCACCCCTCCACTTT.

This CDR3 reads CASSQSWSSITDTQYF. The CDR3 DNA is TGCGCCAGCAGCCAATCTTGGAGCTCGATCACAGATACGCAGTATTTT. V and J are TRBV4-3 and TRBJ2-3; D is undetermined. V lost 2 bases and J lost 2, with 14 bases in between. The CDR3 is 16 amino acids. Per germline, CDR1 LGHNA and CDR2 YSLEER.

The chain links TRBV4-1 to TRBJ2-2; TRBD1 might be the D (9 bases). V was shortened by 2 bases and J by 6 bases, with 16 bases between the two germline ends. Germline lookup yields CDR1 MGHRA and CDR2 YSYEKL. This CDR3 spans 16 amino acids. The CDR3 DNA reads TGCGCCAGCAGCCAACACAGGGGGCGGGGGGCCGGGGAGCTGTTTTTT. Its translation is CASSQHRGRGAGELFF.

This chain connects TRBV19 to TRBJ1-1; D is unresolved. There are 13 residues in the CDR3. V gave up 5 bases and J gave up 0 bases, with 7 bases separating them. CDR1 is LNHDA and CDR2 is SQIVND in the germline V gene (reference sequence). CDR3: CASSDNVNTEAFF. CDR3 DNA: TGTGCCAGTAGTGACAATGTGAACACTGAAGCTTTCTTT.

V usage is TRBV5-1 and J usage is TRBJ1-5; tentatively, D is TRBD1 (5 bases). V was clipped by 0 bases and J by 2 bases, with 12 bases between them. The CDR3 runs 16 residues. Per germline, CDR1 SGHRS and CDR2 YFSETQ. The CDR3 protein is CASSLDGVGGNQPQHF. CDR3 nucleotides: TGCGCCAGCAGCTTGGATGGGGTAGGGGGCAATCAGCCCCAGCATTTT.

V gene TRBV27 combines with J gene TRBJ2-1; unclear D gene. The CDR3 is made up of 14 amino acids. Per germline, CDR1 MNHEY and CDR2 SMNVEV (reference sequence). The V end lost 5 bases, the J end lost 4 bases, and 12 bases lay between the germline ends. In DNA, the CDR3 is TGTGCCAGCAGTCCTGCCCTATCTTACAATGAGCAGTTCTTC. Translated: CASSPALSYNEQFF.

CDR3 region: CASSYLPGQGYEQYF. The CDR3 coding sequence is TGCGCCAGCAGCTACCTACCGGGACAGGGCTACGAGCAGTACTTC. The rearrangement joins TRBV5-1 to TRBJ2-7; 9 positions agree with TRBD1. Germline V gives CDR1 SGHRS, CDR2 YFSETQ. The CDR3 contains 15 residues. Trimming took 3 bases from V and 3 from J; bases not matched to a gene: 7.

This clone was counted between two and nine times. The CDR3 reads CASSQGRSQYF. The DNA of the CDR3 is TGTGCCAGCAGCCAAGGGAGGTCGCAGTATTTT. The chain couples TRBV14 to TRBJ2-3; tentative D call: TRBD2 (5 bases). Germline V lookup: CDR1 SGHDN, CDR2 FVKESK. The CDR3 loop spans 11 amino acids. V lost 1 base to trimming and J lost 10 bases, with 6 bases between them.

The CDR3 reads CASSFLAGGPRVYNEQFF. DNA for the CDR3: TGTGCCAGCAGCTTCCTAGCGGGAGGGCCGAGAGTCTACAATGAGCAGTTCTTC. J is TRBJ2-1 and V is TRBV7-2, with 12 bases that match TRBD2. Germline loops: CDR1 SGHTA, CDR2 FQGNSA. V shed 3 bases and J 3 bases; nucleotides not matched to a gene: 9. The CDR3 sequence is 18 residues long.

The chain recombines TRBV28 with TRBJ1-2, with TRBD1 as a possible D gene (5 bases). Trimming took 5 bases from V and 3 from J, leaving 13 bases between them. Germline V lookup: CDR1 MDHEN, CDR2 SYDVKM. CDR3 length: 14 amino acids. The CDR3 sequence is CASSGGDGYYGYTF. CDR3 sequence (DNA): TGTGCCAGCAGTGGAGGGGACGGCTACTATGGCTACACCTTC.

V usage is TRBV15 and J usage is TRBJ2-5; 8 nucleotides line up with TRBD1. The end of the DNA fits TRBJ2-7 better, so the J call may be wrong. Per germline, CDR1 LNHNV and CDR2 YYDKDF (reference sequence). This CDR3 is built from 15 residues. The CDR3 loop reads CATSSPGQGASEQYF. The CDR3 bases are TGTGCCACCAGCAGCCCCGGACAGGGTGCCTCCGAGCAGTACTTC.

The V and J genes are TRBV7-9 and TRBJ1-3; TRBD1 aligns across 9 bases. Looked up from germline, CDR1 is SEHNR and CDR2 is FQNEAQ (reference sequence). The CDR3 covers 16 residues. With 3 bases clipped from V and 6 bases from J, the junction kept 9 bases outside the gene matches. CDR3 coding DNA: TGTGCCAGCAGCTTGGGACAGGGAGTTGAGGAAAACACCATATATTTT. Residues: CASSLGQGVEENTIYF.

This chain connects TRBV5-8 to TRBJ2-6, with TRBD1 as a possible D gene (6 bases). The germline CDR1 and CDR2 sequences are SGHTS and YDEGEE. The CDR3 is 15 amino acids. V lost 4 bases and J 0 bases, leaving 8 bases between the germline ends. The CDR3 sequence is CASSPDSSGANVLTF. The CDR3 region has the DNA TGTGCCAGCAGCCCGGACAGCTCTGGGGCCAACGTCCTGACTTTC.

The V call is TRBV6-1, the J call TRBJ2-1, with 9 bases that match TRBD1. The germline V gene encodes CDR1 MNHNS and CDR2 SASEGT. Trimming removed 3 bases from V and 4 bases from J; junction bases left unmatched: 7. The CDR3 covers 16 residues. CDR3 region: CASSDWDRVSYNEQFF. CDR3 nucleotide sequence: TGTGCCAGCAGTGATTGGGACAGGGTGTCTTACAATGAGCAGTTCTTC.

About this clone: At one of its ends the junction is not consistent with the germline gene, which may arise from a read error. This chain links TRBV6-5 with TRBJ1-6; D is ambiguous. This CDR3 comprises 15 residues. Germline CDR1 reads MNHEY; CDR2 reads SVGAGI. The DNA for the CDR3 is TGTGTCAGCAGTTACTCGGGCAGCTTTAATTCACCCCTCCACTTT. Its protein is CVSSYSGSFNSPLHF.

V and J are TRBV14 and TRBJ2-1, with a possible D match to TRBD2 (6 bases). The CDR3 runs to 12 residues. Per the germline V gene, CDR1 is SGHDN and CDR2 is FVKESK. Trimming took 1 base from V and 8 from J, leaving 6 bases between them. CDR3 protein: CASSQGGDEQFF. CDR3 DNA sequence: TGTGCCAGCAGCCAAGGGGGGGATGAGCAGTTCTTC.

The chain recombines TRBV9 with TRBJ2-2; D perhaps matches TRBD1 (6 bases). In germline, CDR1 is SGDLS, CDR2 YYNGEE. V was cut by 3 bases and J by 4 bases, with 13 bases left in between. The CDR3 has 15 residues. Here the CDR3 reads CASSASGHPTGELFF. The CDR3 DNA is TGTGCCAGCAGCGCTTCGGGACACCCCACCGGGGAGCTGTTTTTT.

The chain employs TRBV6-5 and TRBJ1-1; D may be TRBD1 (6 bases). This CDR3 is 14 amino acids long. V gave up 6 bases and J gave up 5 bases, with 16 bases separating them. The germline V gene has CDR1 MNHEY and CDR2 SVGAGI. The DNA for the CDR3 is TGTGCCAGCAGAGAAAGGGAAAGGGGGACTGAAGCTTTCTTT. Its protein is CASRERERGTEAFF.

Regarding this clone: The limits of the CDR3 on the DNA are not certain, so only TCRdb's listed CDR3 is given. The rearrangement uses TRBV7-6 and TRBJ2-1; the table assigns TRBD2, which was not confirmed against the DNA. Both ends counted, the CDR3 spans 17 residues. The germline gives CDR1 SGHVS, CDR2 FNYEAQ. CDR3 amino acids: CASSFGTGTSGSVGKFF.